The 5 T cell receptor beta chains given below trace back to one sample, sequenced in a study of T cell repertoires in cytomegalovirus infection. From the reads, TCRdb called clonotypes with MiXCR, one entry per CDR3 protein. The sample lists about 180,000 distinct CDR3 sequences; about a fifth were seen once. Their antigens remain unidentified. The sample here was CD8+ T cells from cultured PBMCs, taken from culture after CMV antigen stimulation. The receptors derive from a human donor in good health (CMV status not recorded). Some clones in this sample may be carry-over from other donors' samples.

This clonotype was detected a few times. The CDR3 DNA reads as TGTGCCAGCAGCTCCGGGACAGTATATCAGCCCCAGCATTTT. This translates into CASSSGTVYQPQHF. The chain employs TRBV7-9 and TRBJ1-5; 7 bases agree with TRBD1. This CDR3 comprises 14 residues. The J segment lost 5 bases and the V segment lost 4 bases, leaving 5 bases of the junction unmatched. Looked up from germline, CDR1 is SEHNR and CDR2 is FQNEAQ (reference sequence).

This clonotype turned up a few times. The chain couples TRBV7-6 to TRBJ2-7, with a tentative D call TRBD1 (6 bases). In germline, CDR1 is SGHVS, CDR2 FNYEAQ. Trimming took 4 bases from V and 3 from J, leaving 13 bases between them. The CDR3 has 14 amino acids. The CDR3 sequence: CASSSTGSFYEQYF. CDR3 nucleotide sequence: TGTGCCAGCAGCTCGACAGGCAGCTTCTACGAGCAGTACTTC.

This clonotype was counted a few times. The rearrangement links TRBV6-5 to TRBJ2-2, with D perhaps matching TRBD1 (5 bases). CDR1 is MNHEY and CDR2 is SVGAGI in the germline V gene. V gave up 2 bases and J gave up 6 bases, with 10 bases separating them. There are 14 residues in the CDR3. This chain's CDR3 is CASSYTLGAGELFF. Written as DNA, the CDR3 is TGTGCCAGCAGTTACACTTTAGGGGCCGGGGAGCTGTTTTTT.

Only a few counts were recorded for this clonotype. The rearrangement uses TRBV7-8 and TRBJ2-7, with 11 bases fitting TRBD2. V lost 5 bases, J lost 3 bases, and 9 bases stayed unmatched. Germline-derived CDR1 and CDR2 are SGHVS and FQNEAQ. CDR3 length: 16 residues. For the CDR3, the DNA is TGTGCCAGCAGCCTAAAGACTAGCGGGGCTTACTACGAGCAGTACTTC. Translated: CASSLKTSGAYYEQYF.

Remarks on this clonotype: Germline is not matched at one junction end, which may reflect a read error. CDR3 nucleotides: TGTGCCAGCAGTACAGGGGGGAACACTGAAGCTTTCTTT. It encodes CASSTGGNTEAFF. This chain uses TRBV19 with TRBJ1-1; 8 nucleotides match TRBD1. CDR1 is LNHDA and CDR2 is SQIVND in the germline V gene (reference sequence). The CDR3 runs to 13 residues.